Below, 31 T cell receptor beta chains from the same sample are listed, as sequenced in a study of T-cell memory formation after mild COVID-19. TCRdb re-analysed the 5' RACE reads in MiXCR, keeping a single row per CDR3 protein. Found here are some 340,000 distinct CDR3 sequences, 13% of them singletons; the top ten hold about 21%. The source material was PBMCs or a T cell subset sorted from them (not recorded which). Source of these receptors: a man younger than 35 who had mild COVID-19 (a few samples of this study predate the infection). Cell type and time point are not known.

The chain has TRBV5-1 and TRBJ2-1; no reliable D call. Trimming shortened V by 4 bases and J by 1 base, and 9 bases separated the two germline ends. The germline V gene encodes CDR1 SGHRS and CDR2 YFSETQ. The CDR3 is 14 amino acids. The CDR3 spells CASSARLSYNEQFF. The CDR3 DNA sequence: TGCGCCAGCAGCGCCAGACTTTCCTACAATGAGCAGTTCTTC.

V is TRBV7-9 and J is TRBJ1-2; TRBD1 is a possible D gene (5 bases). Germline CDR1 is SEHNR and CDR2 is FQNEAQ (reference sequence). There are 13 residues in the CDR3. V was clipped by 5 bases and J by 6 bases, with 13 bases between them. CDR3 loop: CASSPYQGHGYTF. DNA of the CDR3: TGTGCCAGCAGCCCGTATCAGGGTCATGGCTACACCTTC.

This clonotype has at least ten counts. The gene calls are TRBV6-2 or TRBV6-3 and TRBJ2-4; D is undetermined. CDR3 size: 15 residues. Trimming took off 7 bases at V and 4 bases at J, with 17 bases between the two ends. The V gene's germline CDR1 is MNHEY and CDR2 SVGEGT. Written as DNA, the CDR3 is TGTGCCAGCATAGGAGTTTCTGGCCCAAAAAACATTCAGTACTTC. Protein product: CASIGVSGPKNIQYF.

A few counts support this clonotype. The chain uses TRBV7-3 and TRBJ2-5, with a tentative D call TRBD1 (6 bases). V lost 5 bases, J lost 2 bases, and 12 bases lay in between. The germline CDR1 and CDR2 sequences are SGHTA and FQGTGA. CDR3 length equals 14 residues. The DNA of the CDR3 is TGTGCCAGCAGCGACGGACAGCCTCAAGAGACCCAGTACTTC. This sequence encodes CASSDGQPQETQYF.

This clonotype was detected a few times. The J gene is TRBJ2-6, the V gene TRBV6-2 or TRBV6-3; 8 bases fit TRBD1. V gave up 4 bases and J gave up 4 bases; unmatched junction bases: 6. This CDR3 is 16 amino acids long. CDR1 is MNHEY and CDR2 is SVGEGT in the germline V gene. CDR3 in amino acids: CASSSQGARGANVLTF. The CDR3 bases are TGTGCCAGCAGTTCCCAGGGGGCGCGCGGGGCCAACGTCCTGACTTTC.

The V call is TRBV19, the J call TRBJ2-1; D is perhaps TRBD2 (6 bases). Germline CDR1 reads LNHDA; CDR2 reads SQIVND (reference sequence). Trimming took off 6 bases at V and 0 bases at J, with 15 bases between the two ends. The CDR3 extends over 16 amino acids. The CDR3: CASSRGLADSYNEQFF. CDR3 DNA sequence: TGTGCCAGTAGCCGGGGTTTAGCGGACTCCTACAATGAGCAGTTCTTC. The full variable domain, with the rest looked up from reference TRBV19 and TRBJ2-1, is DGGITQSPKYLFRKEGQNVTLSCEQNLNHDAMYWYRQDPGQGLRLIYYSQIVNDFQKGDIAEGYSVSREKKESFPLTVTSAQKNPTAFYLCASSRGLADSYNEQFFGPGTRLTVL.

This clonotype was seen only a few times. The chain joins TRBV7-9 to TRBJ2-3; maybe TRBD1 (5 bases). Trimming removed 0 bases at V and 2 bases at J, with 15 bases between. This CDR3 has 17 amino acids. Germline V gene lookup returns CDR1 SEHNR and CDR2 FQNEAQ (reference sequence). The CDR3 region has the DNA TGTGCCAGCAGCTTAGCTGGTTCTCCGACAGCCACAGATACGCAGTATTTT. It specifies CASSLAGSPTATDTQYF. The complete variable domain, with remaining parts taken from reference TRBV7-9 and TRBJ2-3, reads DTGVSQNPRHKITKRGQNVTFRCDPISEHNRLYWYRQTLGQGPEFLTYFQNEAQLEKSRLLSDRFSAERPKGSFSTLEIQRTEQGDSAMYLCASSLAGSPTATDTQYFGPGTRLTVL.

There are a few counts of this clonotype. The chain has TRBV12-5 and TRBJ1-4; D possibly corresponds to TRBD1 (5 bases). The CDR3 is made up of 14 amino acids. Germline-derived CDR1 and CDR2 are LGHNT and FRNRAP. V lost 6 bases to trimming and J lost 5 bases, with 13 bases between them. The CDR3 nucleotides are TGTGCTAGTGGGCCCGGGGCGAGGAATGAAAAACTGTTTTTT. Amino acids: CASGPGARNEKLFF. Based on the CDR3 plus reference TRBV12-5 and TRBJ1-4, the full variable domain is DARVTQTPRHKVTEMGQEVTMRCQPILGHNTVFWYRQTMMQGLELLAYFRNRAPLDDSGMPKDRFSAEMPDATLATLKIQPSEPRDSAVYFCASGPGARNEKLFFGSGTQLSVL.

V usage is TRBV20-1 and J usage is TRBJ2-7, with a possible D match to TRBD1 (6 bases). V lost 1 base to trimming and J lost 0 bases, with 7 bases between them. The CDR3 sequence is 13 residues long. CDR1 and CDR2 from the germline V gene are DFQATT and SNEGSKA (reference sequence). The CDR3 region is CSARGDNSYEQYF. CDR3 coding DNA: TGCAGTGCTAGAGGGGACAACTCCTACGAGCAGTACTTC.

The V gene is TRBV29-1, the J gene TRBJ1-1; D is unclear. This CDR3 has 14 residues. CDR1 is SQVTM, CDR2 ANQGSEA, per germline. V was shortened by 4 bases and J by 1 base, with 13 bases between the two germline ends. The CDR3: CSVVGRVGNTEAFF. DNA of the CDR3: TGCAGCGTTGTGGGGAGGGTAGGGAACACTGAAGCTTTCTTT.

The chain links TRBV9 to TRBJ2-1; D unresolved. The length of the CDR3 is 13 residues. CDR1 and CDR2 (germline): SGDLS, YYNGEE. The V gene lost 0 bases and the J gene lost 8 bases, with 9 bases spanning the gap. The CDR3 loop is CASSVDGVHEQFF. CDR3 coding DNA: TGTGCCAGCAGCGTAGATGGGGTACATGAGCAGTTCTTC. The full variable domain, with the rest looked up from reference TRBV9 and TRBJ2-1, is DSGVTQTPKHLITATGQRVTLRCSPRSGDLSVYWYQQSLDQGLQFLIQYYNGEERAKGNILERFSAQQFPDLHSELNLSSLELGDSALYFCASSVDGVHEQFFGPGTRLTVL.

This clonotype was recorded a few times. The chain joins TRBV4-2 to TRBJ2-5; D tentatively reads TRBD1 or TRBD2 (7 bases each). Germline loops: CDR1 LGHNA, CDR2 YNFKEQ. The CDR3 consists of 16 residues. Trimming took off 1 base at V and 0 bases at J, with 12 bases between the two ends. CDR3 region: CASSQGEGANQETQYF. The CDR3 nucleotides are TGTGCCAGCAGCCAAGGGGAGGGGGCGAACCAAGAGACCCAGTACTTC.

This chain joins TRBV25-1 and TRBJ1-2; D may be TRBD1 (5 bases). The CDR3 has 14 residues. The V gene lost 1 base and the J gene lost 2 bases, with 8 bases spanning the gap. CDR1 and CDR2 from the germline V gene are MGHDK and SYGVNS. In DNA, the CDR3 is TGTGCCAGCAGTGAATGGGGGGGGAACTATGGCTACACCTTC. As protein: CASSEWGGNYGYTF.

The chain carries TRBV5-8 and TRBJ1-2, with D possibly matching TRBD1 (6 bases). Germline V gene sequence: CDR1 SGHTS, CDR2 YDEGEE. The CDR3 totals 13 residues. V shed 5 bases and J shed 4 bases, with 12 bases lying between them. CDR3 amino acids: CASRRTAFYGYTF. The CDR3 DNA reads TGTGCCAGCAGAAGGACAGCCTTCTATGGCTACACCTTC.

V is TRBV5-1 and J is TRBJ1-1, with D hard to call. Germline CDR1 is SGHRS and CDR2 is YFSETQ. This CDR3 has 15 residues. The V and J ends lost 4 bases and 5 bases respectively, with 18 bases between them. The CDR3 loop is CASSDPGRLRTEAFF. CDR3 DNA: TGCGCCAGCAGCGACCCAGGTAGGTTACGGACTGAAGCTTTCTTT.

This clonotype was seen only a few times. The rearrangement uses TRBV5-8 and TRBJ2-1; 9 bases match TRBD2. The CDR3 consists of 15 residues. V was pared by 6 bases and J by 12 bases, with 16 bases of the junction left unmatched. Per the germline V gene, CDR1 is SGHTS and CDR2 is YDEGEE. CDR3 sequence: CASNLRGGLNFGQFF. DNA for the CDR3: TGTGCCAGCAACCTGCGGGGGGGCCTTAATTTTGGGCAGTTCTTC.

This clonotype was counted a few times. The chain joins TRBV7-3 to TRBJ2-2; D remains unclear. CDR1 and CDR2 from the germline V gene are SGHTA and FQGTGA. V gave up 2 bases and J gave up 7 bases, with 8 bases separating them. The CDR3 is 13 amino acids. CDR3 in amino acids: CASSLPGDGELFF. The CDR3 DNA sequence: TGTGCCAGCAGCTTACCGGGTGACGGGGAGCTGTTTTTT. The whole variable domain, remainder taken from reference TRBV7-3 and TRBJ2-2, is GAGVSQTPSNKVTEKGKYVELRCDPISGHTALYWYRQSLGQGPEFLIYFQGTGAADDSGLPNDRFFAVRPEGSVSTLKIQRTERGDSAVYLCASSLPGDGELFFGEGSRLTVL.

The CDR3 coding sequence is TGTGCCAGCAGCTTCCTCTCTGGGCCCCAGCATTTT. Its protein is CASSFLSGPQHF. The chain combines TRBV5-5 with TRBJ1-5, with unresolved D. V dropped 2 bases and J dropped 9 bases, with 9 bases sitting between them. This CDR3 region has 12 residues. CDR1 and CDR2 (germline): SGHKS, YYEKEE (reference sequence).

This clonotype has only a few counts. V usage is TRBV7-9 and J usage is TRBJ2-5; D perhaps matches TRBD1 (5 bases). V was trimmed by 6 bases and J by 5 bases, leaving 10 bases between them. CDR3 length: 12 amino acids. Germline V gene data show CDR1 as SEHNR and CDR2 as FQNEAQ (reference sequence). The CDR3 spells CASRSGMETQYF. CDR3 nucleotides: TGTGCCAGCAGGTCAGGGATGGAGACCCAGTACTTC.

The chain links TRBV3-1 to TRBJ2-3; D call uncertain. The CDR3 loop spans 12 amino acids. Trimming took off 4 bases at V and 8 bases at J, with 10 bases between the two ends. Germline values: CDR1 LGHDT, CDR2 YNNKEL (reference sequence). The CDR3 here is CASSRRPSTQYF. Written as DNA, the CDR3 is TGTGCCAGCAGCCGACGGCCCAGTACGCAGTATTTT.

Only a few counts were recorded for this clonotype. This chain connects TRBV6-4 to TRBJ2-7, with a tentative D call TRBD2 (5 bases). With 1 base removed from V and 4 bases from J, the gap between germline ends came to 20 bases. Germline CDR1 is MRHNA and CDR2 is SNTAGT. This CDR3 comprises 17 residues. CDR3 loop: CASSDFFFGNLFYEQYV. In DNA form, the CDR3 reads TGTGCCAGCAGTGACTTTTTTTTCGGGAACCTTTTTTACGAGCAGTACGTC.

This clonotype was detected ten times or more. The genes are TRBV12-3 or TRBV12-4 and TRBJ2-2; D uncertain. V dropped 2 bases and J dropped 5 bases, with 12 bases sitting between them. CDR3 length: 15 amino acids. The CDR3 is CASSLSATTTGELFF. For the CDR3, the DNA is TGTGCCAGCAGTTTATCAGCGACCACAACCGGGGAGCTGTTTTTT.

CDR3 nucleotide sequence: TGCGCCAGCAGCCCTCAACCGCGGAATGAGCAGTTCTTC. It specifies CASSPQPRNEQFF. This chain connects TRBV5-1 to TRBJ2-1; no reliable D call. The germline gives CDR1 SGHRS, CDR2 YFSETQ. Trimming cost V 4 bases and J 7 bases, with 12 bases left between them. There are 13 residues in the CDR3.

The chain joins TRBV5-1 to TRBJ1-3, with unresolved D. Per germline, CDR1 SGHRS and CDR2 YFSETQ. There are 13 residues in the CDR3. V lost 4 bases and J lost 4, with 9 bases in between. The CDR3 loop is CASSTDLGNTIYF. CDR3 bases: TGCGCCAGCAGCACGGACCTGGGAAACACCATATATTTT.

A few counts support this clonotype. The chain uses TRBV28 and TRBJ2-7; D is unclear. This CDR3 comprises 16 residues. Between the trimmed V and J ends, which lost 6 bases and 2 bases, there was a span of 20 bases. The germline CDR1 and CDR2 sequences are MDHEN and SYDVKM. In DNA form, the CDR3 reads TGTGCCAGCAGCTCTCTGGGAAACCCCAACCCCTACGAGCAGTACGTC. Its protein is CASSSLGNPNPYEQYV.

This clonotype was seen repeatedly, ten times or more. The chain combines TRBV29-1 with TRBJ2-2; possible D gene TRBD1, 7 bases. CDR1 is SQVTM, CDR2 ANQGSEA, per germline. Trimming took off 6 bases at V and 5 bases at J, with 13 bases between the two ends. The CDR3 has 13 amino acids. For the CDR3, the DNA is TGCAGCGTAGGACTACAGGGGACCGGGGAGCTGTTTTTT. Residues: CSVGLQGTGELFF.

The rearrangement links TRBV7-2 to TRBJ2-2, with TRBD2 identical over 8 bases. Germline loops: CDR1 SGHTA, CDR2 FQGNSA. V shed 2 bases, J shed 6 bases, and the junction held 14 bases outside the gene matches. This CDR3 has 18 residues. The CDR3 coding sequence is TGTGCCAGCAGCTTAATTGCGGGGGCAGCGGGACTAGCCGGGGAGCTGTTTTTT. Its translation: CASSLIAGAAGLAGELFF. Combining the CDR3 with reference TRBV7-2 and TRBJ2-2 gives the whole variable domain GAGVSQSPSNKVTEKGKDVELRCDPISGHTALYWYRQSLGQGLEFLIYFQGNSAPDKSGLPSDRFSAERTGGSVSTLTIQRTQQEDSAVYLCASSLIAGAAGLAGELFFGEGSRLTVL.

There are a few counts of this clonotype. The V call is TRBV5-1, the J call TRBJ1-5; 7 nucleotides align to TRBD1. This CDR3 is 14 amino acids long. Germline trimming cut 4 bases from V and 3 bases from J; bases unmatched to any gene: 4. Germline V gives CDR1 SGHRS, CDR2 YFSETQ. The CDR3 loop reads CASSLGQNNQPQHF. CDR3 bases: TGCGCCAGCAGCCTGGGACAGAACAATCAGCCCCAGCATTTT.

The V gene is TRBV4-3, the J gene TRBJ2-3, with 7 bases that match TRBD1. Germline V gene data show CDR1 as LGHNA and CDR2 as YSLEER. V shed 3 bases and J 5 bases; nucleotides not matched to a gene: 11. This CDR3 is built from 16 residues. The CDR3 loop is CASSQGQPKDGDTQYF. The CDR3 nucleotides are TGCGCCAGCAGCCAGGGACAGCCGAAGGATGGAGATACGCAGTATTTT.

The V and J genes are TRBV9 and TRBJ2-1; 12 bases fit TRBD2. Per the germline V gene, CDR1 is SGDLS and CDR2 is YYNGEE. The CDR3 runs 17 residues. V lost 4 bases to trimming and J lost 4 bases; unmatched junction nucleotides: 9. The chain's CDR3 is CASSTSGTSGQYNEQFF. The CDR3, as DNA: TGTGCCAGCAGCACCTCCGGGACTAGCGGGCAATACAATGAGCAGTTCTTC.

This clonotype was observed a few times. This chain uses TRBV20-1 with TRBJ2-4, with 7 positions matching TRBD2. The CDR3 consists of 16 residues. Germline assignment: CDR1 DFQATT and CDR2 SNEGSKA (reference sequence). With 0 bases clipped from V and 1 base from J, the junction kept 6 bases outside the gene matches. Here the CDR3 DNA reads TGCAGTGCTAGAGATCCCTCCGGGGGGGCCAAAAACATTCAGTACTTC. Translation gives CSARDPSGGAKNIQYF.